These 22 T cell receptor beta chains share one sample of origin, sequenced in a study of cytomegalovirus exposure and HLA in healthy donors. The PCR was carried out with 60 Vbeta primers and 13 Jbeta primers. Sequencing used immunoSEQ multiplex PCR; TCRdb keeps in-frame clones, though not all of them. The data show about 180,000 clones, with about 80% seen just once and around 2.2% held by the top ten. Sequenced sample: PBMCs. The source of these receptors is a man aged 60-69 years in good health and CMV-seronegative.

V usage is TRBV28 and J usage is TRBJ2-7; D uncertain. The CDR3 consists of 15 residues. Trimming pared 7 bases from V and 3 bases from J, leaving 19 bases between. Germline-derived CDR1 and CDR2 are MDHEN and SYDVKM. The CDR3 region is CASTRSPTVGYEQYF. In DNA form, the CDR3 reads TGTGCCAGCACACGATCCCCGACTGTCGGCTACGAGCAGTACTTC.

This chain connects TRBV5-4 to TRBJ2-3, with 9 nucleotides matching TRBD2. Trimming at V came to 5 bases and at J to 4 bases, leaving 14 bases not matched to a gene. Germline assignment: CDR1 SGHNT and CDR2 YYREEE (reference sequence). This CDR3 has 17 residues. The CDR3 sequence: CASSNTGTSPGADTQYF. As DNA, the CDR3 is TGTGCCAGCAGTAACACCGGGACTAGCCCTGGCGCAGATACGCAGTATTTT.

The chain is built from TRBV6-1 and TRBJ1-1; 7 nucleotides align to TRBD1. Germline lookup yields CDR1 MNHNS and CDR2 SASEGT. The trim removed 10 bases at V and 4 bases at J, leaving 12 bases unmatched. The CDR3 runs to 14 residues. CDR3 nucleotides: TGTGCCACGCGGACAGGACCACGGGGCACTGAAGCTTTCTTT. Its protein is CATRTGPRGTEAFF.

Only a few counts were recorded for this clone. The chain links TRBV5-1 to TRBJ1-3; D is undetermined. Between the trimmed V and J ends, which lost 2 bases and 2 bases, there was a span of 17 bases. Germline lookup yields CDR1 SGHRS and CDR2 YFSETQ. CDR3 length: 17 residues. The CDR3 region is CASSFSDPAGTGNTIYF. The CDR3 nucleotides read TGCGCCAGCAGCTTTTCCGACCCGGCCGGGACTGGAAACACCATATATTTT.

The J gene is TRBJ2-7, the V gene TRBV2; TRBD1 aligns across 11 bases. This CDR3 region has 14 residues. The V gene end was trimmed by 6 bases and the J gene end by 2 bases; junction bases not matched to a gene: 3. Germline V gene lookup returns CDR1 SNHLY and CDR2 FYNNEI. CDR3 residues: CASSLGQGAYEQYF. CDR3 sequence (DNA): TGTGCCAGCAGCCTGGGACAGGGGGCCTACGAGCAGTACTTC.

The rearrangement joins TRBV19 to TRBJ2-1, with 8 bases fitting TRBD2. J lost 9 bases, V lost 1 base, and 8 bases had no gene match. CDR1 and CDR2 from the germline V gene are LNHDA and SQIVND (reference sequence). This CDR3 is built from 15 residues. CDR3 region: CASSIASGSESEQFF. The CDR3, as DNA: TGTGCCAGTAGTATAGCAAGCGGGAGTGAGTCTGAGCAGTTCTTC.

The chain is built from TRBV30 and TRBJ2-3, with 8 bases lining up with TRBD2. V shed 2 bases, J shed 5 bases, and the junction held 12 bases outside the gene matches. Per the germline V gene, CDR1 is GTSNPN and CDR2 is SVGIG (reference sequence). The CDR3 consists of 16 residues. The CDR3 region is CAWSKVAGPGGDTQYF. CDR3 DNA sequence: TGTGCCTGGAGTAAAGTAGCGGGACCTGGTGGAGATACGCAGTATTTT.

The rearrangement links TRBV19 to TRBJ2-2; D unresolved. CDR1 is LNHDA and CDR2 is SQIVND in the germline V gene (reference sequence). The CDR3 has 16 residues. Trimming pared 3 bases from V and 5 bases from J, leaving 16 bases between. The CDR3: CASSMVGYPRTGELFF. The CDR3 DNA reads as TGTGCCAGTAGTATGGTCGGCTACCCGAGGACCGGGGAGCTGTTTTTT.

The CDR3 region is CASSPQGLAGVEQYF. The CDR3 coding sequence is TGTGCCAGCAGCCCCCAGGGACTAGCGGGAGTCGAGCAGTACTTC. V usage is TRBV9 and J usage is TRBJ2-7; 14 nucleotides match TRBD2. The CDR3 consists of 15 residues. V trimming: 4 bases; J trimming: 6 bases; junction bases outside the gene matches: 6. The V gene's germline CDR1 is SGDLS and CDR2 YYNGEE.

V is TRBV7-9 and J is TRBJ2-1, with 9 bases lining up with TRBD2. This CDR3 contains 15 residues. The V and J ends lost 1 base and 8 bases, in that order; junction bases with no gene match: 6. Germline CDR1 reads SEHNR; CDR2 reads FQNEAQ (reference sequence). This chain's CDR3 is CASSLEGGGADEQFF. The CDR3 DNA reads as TGTGCCAGCAGCTTAGAGGGCGGGGGGGCCGATGAGCAGTTCTTC.

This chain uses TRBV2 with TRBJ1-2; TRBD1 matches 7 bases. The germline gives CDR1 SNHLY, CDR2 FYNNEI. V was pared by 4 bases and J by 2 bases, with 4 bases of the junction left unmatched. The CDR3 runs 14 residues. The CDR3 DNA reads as TGTGCCAGCAGTGTCGAGACAGGGAACTATGGCTACACCTTC. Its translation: CASSVETGNYGYTF. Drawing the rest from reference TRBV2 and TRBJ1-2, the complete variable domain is EPEVTQTPSHQVTQMGQEVILRCVPISNHLYFYWYRQILGQKVEFLVSFYNNEISEKSEIFDDQFSVERPDGSNFTLKIRSTKLEDSAMYFCASSVETGNYGYTFGSGTRLTVV.

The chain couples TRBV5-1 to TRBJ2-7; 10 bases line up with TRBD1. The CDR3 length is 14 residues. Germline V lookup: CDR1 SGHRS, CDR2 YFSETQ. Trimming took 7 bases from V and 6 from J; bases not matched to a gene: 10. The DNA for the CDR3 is TGCGCCAGCCATTGGCGACAGGGGGCAAGCGAGCAGTACTTC. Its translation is CASHWRQGASEQYF.

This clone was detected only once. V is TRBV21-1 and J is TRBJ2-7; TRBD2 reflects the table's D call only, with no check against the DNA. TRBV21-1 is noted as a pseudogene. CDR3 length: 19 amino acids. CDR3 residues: CASSNHLRGLPRGIYEQYF. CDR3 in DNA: TGTGCCAGCAGCAATCATCTGCGGGGACTCCCACGGGGTATATACGAGCAGTACTTC.

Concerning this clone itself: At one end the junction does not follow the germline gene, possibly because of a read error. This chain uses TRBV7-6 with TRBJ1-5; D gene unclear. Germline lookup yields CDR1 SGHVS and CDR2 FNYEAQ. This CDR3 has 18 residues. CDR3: CASSLGIGGGWGNQPQHF. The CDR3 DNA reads TGTGCCAGCAGTTTAGGGATTGGTGGAGGGTGGGGCAATCAGCCCCAGCATTTT.

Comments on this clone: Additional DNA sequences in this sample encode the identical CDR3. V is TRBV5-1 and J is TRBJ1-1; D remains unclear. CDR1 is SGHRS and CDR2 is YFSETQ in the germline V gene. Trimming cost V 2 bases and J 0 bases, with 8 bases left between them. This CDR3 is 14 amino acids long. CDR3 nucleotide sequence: TGCGCCAGCAGCTTAGTCCCGGTGAACACTGAAGCTTTCTTT. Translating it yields CASSLVPVNTEAFF. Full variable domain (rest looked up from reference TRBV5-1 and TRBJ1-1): KAGVTQTPRYLIKTRGQQVTLSCSPISGHRSVSWYQQTPGQGLQFLFEYFSETQRNKGNFPGRFSGRQFSNSRSEMNVSTLELGDSALYLCASSLVPVNTEAFFGQGTRLTVV.

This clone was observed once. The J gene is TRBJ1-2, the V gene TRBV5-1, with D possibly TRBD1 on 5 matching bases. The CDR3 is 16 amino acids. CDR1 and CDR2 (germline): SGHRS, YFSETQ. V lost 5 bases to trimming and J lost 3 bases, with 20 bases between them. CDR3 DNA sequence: TGCGCCAGCAGAGAGAACGACAGACAAAATTACTATGGCTACACCTTC. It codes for CASRENDRQNYYGYTF.

CDR3 in DNA: TGTGCCAGTAGTTTCCGGGACAGGGTAGTTTCTAACTATGGCTACACCTTC. Translated: CASSFRDRVVSNYGYTF. The V call is TRBV19, the J call TRBJ1-2; 9 positions match TRBD1. J gave up 0 bases and V 5 bases, and 10 bases lay outside the gene matches. Germline V lookup: CDR1 LNHDA, CDR2 SQIVND (reference sequence). This CDR3 is built from 17 residues.

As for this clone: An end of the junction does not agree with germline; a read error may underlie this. The DNA for the CDR3 is TGTGCCAGCAGCTTGGGGGGTGGGTATGGCTACCCCTTC. Its protein is CASSLGGGYGYPF. This chain links TRBV27 with TRBJ1-2; perhaps TRBD1 as D (5 bases). From germline, CDR1 is MNHEY and CDR2 SMNVEV (reference sequence). The CDR3 length is 13 residues.

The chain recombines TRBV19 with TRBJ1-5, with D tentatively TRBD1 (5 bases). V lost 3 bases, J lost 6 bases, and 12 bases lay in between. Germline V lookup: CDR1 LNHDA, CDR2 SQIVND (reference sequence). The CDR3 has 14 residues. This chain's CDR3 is CASSISRVGQPQHF. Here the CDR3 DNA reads TGTGCCAGTAGTATCAGCAGGGTTGGTCAGCCCCAGCATTTT.

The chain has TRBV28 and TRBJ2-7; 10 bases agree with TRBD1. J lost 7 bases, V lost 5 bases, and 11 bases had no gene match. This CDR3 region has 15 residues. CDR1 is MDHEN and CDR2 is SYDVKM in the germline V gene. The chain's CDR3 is CASSADRGPAREQYF. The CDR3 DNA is TGTGCCAGCAGTGCCGACAGGGGGCCCGCCCGGGAGCAGTACTTC.

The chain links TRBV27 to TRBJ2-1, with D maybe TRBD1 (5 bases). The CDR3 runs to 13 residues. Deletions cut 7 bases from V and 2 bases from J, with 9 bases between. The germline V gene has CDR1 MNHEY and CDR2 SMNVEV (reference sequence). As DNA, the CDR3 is TGTGCCAGCAAGATGACAGCCTACAATGAGCAGTTCTTC. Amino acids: CASKMTAYNEQFF.

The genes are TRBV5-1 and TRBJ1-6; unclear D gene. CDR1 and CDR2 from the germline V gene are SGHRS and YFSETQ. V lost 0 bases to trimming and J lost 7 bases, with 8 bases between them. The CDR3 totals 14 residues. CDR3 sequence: CASSLGPRNSPLHF. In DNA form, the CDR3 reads TGCGCCAGCAGCTTGGGGCCCAGAAATTCACCCCTCCACTTT.